This T cell receptor (beta chain) is drawn from a study of T cell repertoires in cytomegalovirus infection. Study-wide results and caveats: The ex vivo response showed dominance by HLA-C-restricted CMV-specific TCR beta clonotypes.

This clonotype was seen many times. Its antigen is undetermined. The CDR3 extends over 15 amino acids. The V end was cut by 1 base, the J end by 4 bases, with 13 bases between. Germline CDR1 is SGHTA and CDR2 is FQGNSA. TCRdb processed the reads anew with MiXCR; each CDR3 protein has one entry. Of about 140,000 distinct CDR3 sequences listed, 5.5% to 7% are singletons. The clonotype was recovered from a human donor in good health (CMV status not recorded). Some clones in this sample may be carry-over from other donors' samples. The sample comprised PBMCs. This chain links TRBV7-2 with TRBJ1-2, with TRBD1 as a possible D gene (5 bases). For the CDR3, the DNA is TGTGCCAGCAGCTTAGAAGGGACGATCATCTATGGCTACACCTTC. This encodes CASSLEGTIIYGYTF.